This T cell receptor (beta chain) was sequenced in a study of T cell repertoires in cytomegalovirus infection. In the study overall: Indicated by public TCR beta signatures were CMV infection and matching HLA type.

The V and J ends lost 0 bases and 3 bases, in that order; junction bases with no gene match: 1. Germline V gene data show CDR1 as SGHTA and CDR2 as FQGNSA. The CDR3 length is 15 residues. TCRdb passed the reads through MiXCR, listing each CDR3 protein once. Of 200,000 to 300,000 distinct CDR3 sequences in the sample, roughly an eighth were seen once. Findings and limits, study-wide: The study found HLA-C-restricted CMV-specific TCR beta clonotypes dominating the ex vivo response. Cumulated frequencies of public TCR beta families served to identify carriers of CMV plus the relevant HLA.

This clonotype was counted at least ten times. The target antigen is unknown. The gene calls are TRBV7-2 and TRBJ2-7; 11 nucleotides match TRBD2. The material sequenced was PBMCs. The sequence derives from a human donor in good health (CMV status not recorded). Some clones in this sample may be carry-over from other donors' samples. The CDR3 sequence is CASSLATSGVYEQYF. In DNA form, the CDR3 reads TGTGCCAGCAGCTTAGCGACTAGCGGGGTCTACGAGCAGTACTTC.